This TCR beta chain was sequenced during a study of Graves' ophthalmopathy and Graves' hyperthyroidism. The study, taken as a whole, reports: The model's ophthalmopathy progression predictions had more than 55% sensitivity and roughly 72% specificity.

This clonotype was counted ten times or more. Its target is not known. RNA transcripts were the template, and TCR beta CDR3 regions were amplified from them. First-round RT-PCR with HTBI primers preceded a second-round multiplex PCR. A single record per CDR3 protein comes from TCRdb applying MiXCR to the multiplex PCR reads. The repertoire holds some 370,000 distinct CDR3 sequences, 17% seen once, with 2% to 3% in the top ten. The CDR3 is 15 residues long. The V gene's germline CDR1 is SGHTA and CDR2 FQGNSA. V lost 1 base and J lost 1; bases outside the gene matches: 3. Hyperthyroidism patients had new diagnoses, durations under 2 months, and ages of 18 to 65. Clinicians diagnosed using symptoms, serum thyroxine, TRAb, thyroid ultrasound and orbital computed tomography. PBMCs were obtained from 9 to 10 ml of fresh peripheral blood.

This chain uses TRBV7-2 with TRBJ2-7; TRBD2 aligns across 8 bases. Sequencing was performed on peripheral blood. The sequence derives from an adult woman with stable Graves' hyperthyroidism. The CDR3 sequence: CASSLVLAVSYEQYF. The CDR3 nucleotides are TGTGCCAGCAGCTTAGTACTAGCGGTGTCCTACGAGCAGTACTTC.